The present T cell receptor (beta chain) was sequenced within a study of CD8 T cells in ankylosing spondylitis. Many counts were recorded for this clonotype. Antigen unknown. General observations from the study: In ankylosing spondylitis patients, matched synovial fluid reportedly showed significant enrichment of disease-linked clones. What seemed typical of ankylosing spondylitis blood was a TCR beta motif built from roughly eight highly homologous variants. There were earlier reports of some motif variants in reactive arthritis synovial fluid and blood.

V trimming: 1 base; J trimming: 5 bases; junction bases outside the gene matches: 6. The germline CDR1 and CDR2 sequences are DFQATT and SNEGSKA (reference sequence). The CDR3 is 16 amino acids. For TCR beta, libraries came from quantitative 5'-RACE with molecular barcodes. TCRdb processed the 5' RACE reads anew with MiXCR; each CDR3 protein has one entry. The profile shows about 130,000 distinct CDR3 sequences, approximately 6.8% of them singletons. Sequencing input: blood, either unsorted or a sorted T cell fraction (not recorded which). The rearrangement links TRBV20-1 to TRBJ2-3; 13 bases are a match to TRBD2. The source is a male donor with ankylosing spondylitis or in good health (not recorded which). CDR3: CSARGLAGGVGDTQYF. Written as DNA, the CDR3 is TGCAGTGCTAGAGGACTAGCGGGAGGTGTTGGAGATACGCAGTATTTT.